This T cell receptor gamma chain came from a study of Vδ1+ human thymocytes. This CDR3 has 13 amino acids. The V segment lost 0 bases and the J segment 6 bases; nucleotides outside the gene matches: 5. CDR1 and CDR2 from the germline V gene are EGSTGY and YDSYTSSV. Only a few counts were recorded for this clone. Its target is unknown. A much larger clone differs from this one at a single base, so this may be a read error. Additional DNA sequences in this sample encode the identical CDR3. RNA was extracted from the cells and then reverse transcribed. Multiplex PCR used pooled V-gene forward primers and a constant-region reverse primer to amplify CDR3s. TCRdb reprocessed the multiplex PCR reads using CATT. This table holds 30,000 to 45,000 gamma-chain clones, 20% to 25% found once. The study's findings and limits: Bulk repertoire data may be misinterpreted because of unexpected Vdelta2 sequences. Thymic TRG and TRD repertoires appeared highly polyclonal, with Gaussian CDR3 length distributions.

The sequence was obtained from a girl younger than two who had congenital heart surgery. The chain recombines TRGV4 with TRGJ1 or TRGJ2. What was sequenced was Vdelta1+ gamma-delta thymocytes from the thymus. Stated subset: FACS-sorted CD3+ TCRalphabeta- TCRVdelta1+ TCRVdelta2- thymocytes. CDR3 in DNA: TGTGCCACCTGGGATGGGCCTTTTTATAAGAAACTCTTT. Translation: CATWDGPFYKKLF.